Below are 4 T cell receptor beta chains sequenced from a single sample in a study of OX40 agonist ivuxolimab in advanced cancers. TCRdb's table, derived via immunoSEQ multiplex PCR, lists solely in-frame clones and lacks some. This sample yields around 55,000 clones, of which roughly nine tenths are seen a single time; around 12% belongs to the top ten. Specimen: CD4+ or CD8+ T cells sorted from blood, collected in a trial of the OX40 agonist ivuxolimab. Receptors were obtained from an adult with an advanced solid tumor such as melanoma, head and neck, liver or kidney cancer.

With respect to this clone: The junction shows a germline mismatch at one end, possibly a read error. This chain uses TRBV7-7 with TRBJ2-2; 9 nucleotides align to TRBD2. Germline CDR1 SSHAT, CDR2 FNYEAQ (reference sequence). The CDR3 has 16 amino acids. The CDR3 bases are TGTGCTAGCAGCTTAGTTGCGGGAGGGCCTACCGGGGAGCTGTTTTTT. Translation gives CASSLVAGGPTGELFF.

The chain joins TRBV7-9 to TRBJ2-2, with TRBD1 matching 8 bases. Germline assignment: CDR1 SEHNR and CDR2 FQNEAQ (reference sequence). Trimming at V came to 3 bases and at J to 3 bases, leaving 6 bases not matched to a gene. CDR3 length: 16 residues. CDR3 DNA sequence: TGTGCCAGCAGCTTCCTCCAGGGGGCGGACACCGGGGAGCTGTTTTTT. It yields the protein CASSFLQGADTGELFF.

The chain recombines TRBV4-3 with TRBJ2-1; no definite D call. The CDR3 is 13 amino acids. V gave up 0 bases and J gave up 10 bases, with 10 bases separating them. Germline values: CDR1 LGHNA, CDR2 YSLEER. The CDR3 spells CASSQDRGEEQFF. CDR3 bases: TGCGCCAGCAGCCAAGACCGAGGCGAGGAGCAGTTCTTC.

J is TRBJ2-2 and V is TRBV7-9; a weak D match, TRBD2 (7 bases). This CDR3 region has 16 residues. With 5 bases removed from V and 2 bases from J, the gap between germline ends came to 15 bases. Germline V gives CDR1 SEHNR, CDR2 FQNEAQ (reference sequence). CDR3 protein: CASSPVGGRNTGELFF. DNA for the CDR3: TGTGCCAGCAGCCCCGTGGGGGGGCGCAACACCGGGGAGCTGTTTTTT.